This T cell receptor (beta chain) was identified during a study of cytomegalovirus exposure and HLA in healthy donors. Study-wide points: The sole available immune exposure information was CMV serostatus.

Notes on this clone: Its antigen remains unknown.

Primers for the PCR totalled 60 Vbeta and 13 Jbeta. Libraries were prepared by immunoSEQ multiplex PCR; TCRdb keeps only in-frame clonotypes and omits some of them. The data hold 200,000 to 300,000 clones, with approximately 84% observed a single time. Trimming took 4 bases from V and 4 from J; bases not matched to a gene: 9. Per germline, CDR1 LGHNA and CDR2 YNFKEQ. This CDR3 region has 15 residues. This chain joins TRBV4-2 and TRBJ2-7; 8 positions agree with TRBD1. The TCR originated in a woman in her forties in good health and CMV-seropositive. Sample: PBMCs. In DNA form, the CDR3 reads TGTGCCAGCAGCCCCGGTGCAGGACAGGGTTACGAGCAGTACTTC. Amino acid sequence: CASSPGAGQGYEQYF.